The 9 T cell receptor beta chains listed next were all sequenced from one sample in a study of blood T cell repertoires in COVID-19. Method: immunoSEQ multiplex PCR; TCRdb's copy keeps in-frame clones and lacks some. The sample has fewer than 150,000 clones, roughly 72% seen once; the top ten hold roughly a tenth. Sequenced input: peripheral blood. Receptors originate from a human donor in a cohort sampled during active COVID-19.

The chain carries TRBV7-9 and TRBJ1-5; 8 bases match TRBD1. This CDR3 spans 19 amino acids. V lost 1 base and J lost 0; bases outside the gene matches: 11. The germline gives CDR1 SEHNR, CDR2 FQNEAQ (reference sequence). The CDR3 spells CASSLVGRTGSGSNQPQHF. The CDR3 bases are TGTGCCAGCAGCTTAGTTGGGAGGACAGGGAGTGGTAGCAATCAGCCCCAGCATTTT.

V gene TRBV19 combines with J gene TRBJ1-1; D unresolved. The V gene's germline CDR1 is LNHDA and CDR2 SQIVND (reference sequence). With 6 bases removed from V and 7 bases from J, the gap between germline ends came to 9 bases. The CDR3 is 11 amino acids. The CDR3 loop is CASRETDEAFF. CDR3 in DNA: TGTGCCAGTAGAGAAACTGATGAAGCTTTCTTT. The full variable domain, with the rest looked up from reference TRBV19 and TRBJ1-1, is DGGITQSPKYLFRKEGQNVTLSCEQNLNHDAMYWYRQDPGQGLRLIYYSQIVNDFQKGDIAEGYSVSREKKESFPLTVTSAQKNPTAFYLCASRETDEAFFGQGTRLTVV.

The chain recombines TRBV6-2 or TRBV6-3 with TRBJ1-2; 9 bases fit TRBD1. The V gene end was trimmed by 2 bases and the J gene end by 4 bases; junction bases not matched to a gene: 11. CDR1 and CDR2 (germline): MNHEY, SVGEGT. The CDR3 length is 17 residues. The CDR3 nucleotides read TGTGCCAGCAGTTACAACATTCCGGGACAGGGAAGCTATGGCTACACCTTC. This translates into CASSYNIPGQGSYGYTF.

This clone showed up just once. The chain uses TRBV28 and TRBJ1-2, with D unclear. CDR3 length: 13 amino acids. V lost 8 bases and J 4 bases, leaving 14 bases between the germline ends. Germline CDR1 reads MDHEN; CDR2 reads SYDVKM. The CDR3, as DNA: TGTGCCAGCGAGCGGGTCGCTGGCTATGGCTACACCTTC. As protein: CASERVAGYGYTF.

The chain recombines TRBV29-1 with TRBJ1-1, with 7 bases fitting TRBD1. This CDR3 has 14 residues. Per germline, CDR1 SQVTM and CDR2 ANQGSEA. With V trimmed by 2 bases and J by 10 bases, 13 bases remained unmatched. CDR3 region: CSVEKGRQGMVAFF. The CDR3 coding sequence is TGCAGCGTTGAAAAAGGAAGACAGGGAATGGTAGCTTTCTTT.

This chain joins TRBV15 and TRBJ1-2; no clear D gene. Trimming stripped 1 base from V and 8 bases from J, with 11 bases between. This CDR3 has 13 amino acids. Germline V gene lookup returns CDR1 LNHNV and CDR2 YYDKDF (reference sequence). CDR3 sequence: CATSRGGLVGYTF. The DNA of the CDR3 is TGTGCCACCAGCAGAGGAGGGTTGGTCGGCTACACCTTC.

The chain has TRBV7-6 and TRBJ2-5; 7 nucleotides agree with TRBD1. Germline CDR1 SGHVS, CDR2 FNYEAQ. The ends lost 5 bases at V and 3 bases at J; junction bases unmatched: 12. This CDR3 has 16 amino acids. CDR3 loop: CASSARRDSPKETQYF. The CDR3 bases are TGTGCCAGCAGCGCGCGCCGGGACAGCCCTAAAGAGACCCAGTACTTC.

This clone was counted only a few times. V and J are TRBV27 and TRBJ2-3; maybe TRBD1 (6 bases). Germline V gives CDR1 MNHEY, CDR2 SMNVEV (reference sequence). This CDR3 spans 16 amino acids. Deletions cut 0 bases from V and 2 bases from J, with 12 bases between. CDR3 region: CASSLSRAGVTDTQYF. Written as DNA, the CDR3 is TGTGCCAGCAGTTTATCGAGGGCAGGGGTCACAGATACGCAGTATTTT.

This clone was found a few times. The chain employs TRBV7-9 and TRBJ1-1, with 7 bases fitting TRBD1. The CDR3 has 14 amino acids. CDR1 is SEHNR and CDR2 is FQNEAQ in the germline V gene (reference sequence). V lost 4 bases and J lost 0; bases outside the gene matches: 2. The CDR3 loop is CASSSGQMNTEAFF. CDR3 nucleotide sequence: TGTGCCAGCAGCTCGGGACAGATGAACACTGAAGCTTTCTTT. The complete variable domain, with remaining parts taken from reference TRBV7-9 and TRBJ1-1, reads DTGVSQNPRHKITKRGQNVTFRCDPISEHNRLYWYRQTLGQGPEFLTYFQNEAQLEKSRLLSDRFSAERPKGSFSTLEIQRTEQGDSAMYLCASSSGQMNTEAFFGQGTRLTVV.